This T cell receptor beta chain was obtained from a study of cytomegalovirus exposure and HLA in healthy donors. Study outcomes and limitations: Later analysis showed TCR association rates varying by HLA locus, highest for DRB1 and lowest for HLA-C. Indistinguishable V segments, including TRBV6-2 and TRBV6-3, were excluded. Associated with cytomegalovirus, according to the listing, were about 160 TCR beta chains. Earlier analysis yielded a pattern in which most TCR beta V segments were productive about 87% or about 30% of the time.

This clone occurred once. As yet, its antigen is unknown. V lost 1 base and J lost 0; bases outside the gene matches: 5. Germline values: CDR1 SGHTA, CDR2 FQGNSA. The CDR3 runs 18 residues. The primer mix had 60 Vbeta and 13 Jbeta primers. Sequencing used immunoSEQ multiplex PCR; TCRdb keeps in-frame clones, though not all of them. The data contain 200,000 to 250,000 clones, 82% of them singletons. The receptor comes from a middle-aged woman in good health and CMV-seropositive. The chain has TRBV7-2 and TRBJ1-6; 8 bases fit TRBD1. Sequencing input: PBMCs. CDR3 residues: CASSLVAGGSSYNSPLHF. The CDR3 DNA reads TGTGCCAGCAGCTTAGTGGCAGGGGGCAGCTCCTATAATTCACCCCTCCACTTT.